Below, 21 T cell receptor beta chains from the same sample are listed, as sequenced in a study of CD8 T cells in ankylosing spondylitis (dated by TCRdb to between 2016 and 2019). The library was prepared using 5' RACE. Sequencing was carried out with an Illumina HiSeq 2500. TCRdb passed the public sequencing reads through fastp at Q25 and MiXCR, retaining productive beta sequences. Rows with a matching CDR3 protein are joined into one entry that keeps the most common DNA and genes. The table for this sample lists 250,000 to 300,000 distinct CDR3 sequences; around 18% of them were counted only once. The ten most abundant clones make up around 7.8% of the sample. The specimen was blood, either unsorted or a sorted T cell fraction (not recorded which). The receptor source for this set is a male donor with ankylosing spondylitis or in good health (not recorded which).

This chain uses TRBV15 with TRBJ2-3; D call uncertain. Germline CDR1 and CDR2: LNHNV and YYDKDF (reference sequence). The CDR3 is 13 residues long. V lost 0 bases and J lost 6, with 7 bases in between. The CDR3 sequence is CATSRDPPDTQYF. The CDR3, as DNA: TGTGCCACCAGCAGAGATCCTCCCGATACGCAGTATTTT.

This chain joins TRBV5-1 and TRBJ2-5; 7 bases are a match to TRBD2. V shed 4 bases, J shed 5 bases, and the junction held 8 bases outside the gene matches. This CDR3 contains 14 residues. Germline V gene data show CDR1 as SGHRS and CDR2 as YFSETQ. In DNA, the CDR3 is TGCGCCAGCAGCAACCTCGGGGGGTATGAGACCCAGTACTTC. Its protein product is CASSNLGGYETQYF.

This clonotype appeared a few times. This chain connects TRBV12-3 or TRBV12-4 to TRBJ1-3; possible D gene TRBD1, 5 bases. This CDR3 spans 16 amino acids. The V and J ends lost 6 bases and 4 bases respectively, with 19 bases between them. The DNA of the CDR3 is TGTGCCAGCAGAACAGGAAACCTATTATCAGGAAACACCATATATTTT. It yields the protein CASRTGNLLSGNTIYF.

V is TRBV7-9 and J is TRBJ2-1; the D gene is possibly TRBD1 (5 bases). Germline assignment: CDR1 SEHNR and CDR2 FQNEAQ (reference sequence). The CDR3 is 11 amino acids. V lost 5 bases and J 10 bases, leaving 9 bases between the germline ends. DNA for the CDR3: TGTGCCAGCAGCATGACAGTAGAGCAGTTCTTC. It specifies CASSMTVEQFF.

This clonotype was recorded a few times. The V gene is TRBV24-1, the J gene TRBJ1-1; 8 nucleotides agree with TRBD1. The trim removed 5 bases at V and 4 bases at J, leaving 5 bases unmatched. The V gene's germline CDR1 is KGHDR and CDR2 SFDVKD. The CDR3 covers 14 residues. The CDR3 DNA is TGTGCCACCAGTGCCGGACAGGGTCCCACTGAAGCTTTCTTT. Encoded protein: CATSAGQGPTEAFF.

This clonotype appeared many times. This chain connects TRBV12-3 or TRBV12-4 to TRBJ2-2, with a possible D match to TRBD2 (5 bases). Trimming took 9 bases from V and 0 from J, leaving 14 bases between them. The CDR3 length is 15 residues. The CDR3 reads CASSPGLANTGELFF. CDR3 coding DNA: TGTGCCAGTAGTCCCGGACTCGCGAACACCGGGGAGCTGTTTTTT.

The chain couples TRBV20-1 to TRBJ2-5; 8 nucleotides align to TRBD1. J was trimmed by 0 bases and V by 3 bases; bases with no gene match: 6. Germline V CDR1 and CDR2: DFQATT, SNEGSKA (reference sequence). This CDR3 is built from 15 residues. DNA of the CDR3: TGCAGTGCTAGTGGGAAACAGGGGGACCAAGAGACCCAGTACTTC. Encoded protein: CSASGKQGDQETQYF.

This clonotype was detected a few times. This chain uses TRBV4-2 with TRBJ2-2; D perhaps matches TRBD1 (6 bases). The CDR3 covers 16 residues. Trimming left V 1 base short and J 1 base short, with 10 bases between. The V gene's germline CDR1 is LGHNA and CDR2 YNFKEQ. This CDR3 reads CASSQVADRNTGELFF. The CDR3 nucleotides read TGTGCCAGCAGCCAAGTGGCGGACAGGAACACCGGGGAGCTGTTTTTT.

With regard to this clonotype: A much larger clone sits a single nucleotide away, making a read error possible. V gene TRBV3-1 combines with J gene TRBJ1-6, with 9 bases matching TRBD1. This CDR3 has 15 residues. The V segment lost 5 bases and the J segment 4 bases; nucleotides outside the gene matches: 3. Germline V lookup: CDR1 LGHDT, CDR2 YNNKEL (reference sequence). The CDR3 bases are TGTGCCAGCAGCTGGGACAGGGTGTATAATTCACCCCTCCACTTT. Translated, it gives CASSWDRVYNSPLHF.

This clonotype was observed a handful of times. The rearrangement links TRBV7-3 to TRBJ2-1; 8 bases agree with TRBD1. Trimming took 4 bases from V and 4 from J; bases not matched to a gene: 6. The CDR3 has 15 residues. Germline assignment: CDR1 SGHTA and CDR2 FQGTGA. Here the CDR3 reads CASSSTGTGYNEQFF. Here the CDR3 DNA reads TGTGCCAGCAGCTCCACCGGGACAGGATACAATGAGCAGTTCTTC. Combining the CDR3 with reference TRBV7-3 and TRBJ2-1 gives the whole variable domain GAGVSQTPSNKVTEKGKYVELRCDPISGHTALYWYRQSLGQGPEFLIYFQGTGAADDSGLPNDRFFAVRPEGSVSTLKIQRTERGDSAVYLCASSSTGTGYNEQFFGPGTRLTVL.

This clonotype was observed at least ten times. The rearrangement links TRBV5-1 to TRBJ2-3; unclear D gene. The germline V gene encodes CDR1 SGHRS and CDR2 YFSETQ. The CDR3 loop spans 15 amino acids. V lost 2 bases, J lost 0 bases, and 10 bases lay in between. CDR3 sequence: CASSFGGHSTDTQYF. As DNA, the CDR3 is TGCGCCAGCAGCTTCGGCGGCCATAGCACAGATACGCAGTATTTT.

The J gene is TRBJ2-1, the V gene TRBV15; 10 bases align to TRBD2. After removal of 3 bases from V and 4 bases from J, the junction contained 6 bases not matched to a gene. Germline V gene sequence: CDR1 LNHNV, CDR2 YYDKDF (reference sequence). This CDR3 is 16 amino acids long. CDR3 in DNA: TGTGCCACCAGCAGCTCGCGGACTAGCGGTTACAATGAGCAGTTCTTC. Translation gives CATSSSRTSGYNEQFF.

This rearrangement joins TRBV2 to TRBJ1-5, with TRBD1 as a possible D gene (6 bases). Germline assignment: CDR1 SNHLY and CDR2 FYNNEI. CDR3 size: 15 residues. V was clipped by 6 bases and J by 7 bases, with 19 bases between them. The CDR3 sequence: CASSLSYRVGQPQHF. The DNA for the CDR3 is TGTGCCAGCAGCCTATCGTACAGGGTAGGGCAGCCCCAGCATTTT.

This clonotype appeared a few times. This chain uses TRBV5-6 with TRBJ2-1; a weak D match, TRBD1 (6 bases). Between the trimmed V and J ends, which lost 4 bases and 5 bases, there was a span of 16 bases. Per the germline V gene, CDR1 is SGHDT and CDR2 is YYEEEE. The CDR3 is 15 residues long. The CDR3 bases are TGTGCCAGCAGCACCCCAGGGGTGGTGGACAATGAGCAGTTCTTC. This encodes CASSTPGVVDNEQFF.

This clonotype was picked up a small number of times. The chain recombines TRBV6-1 with TRBJ2-7; D unclear. Trimming took off 7 bases at V and 1 base at J, with 14 bases between the two ends. This CDR3 has 14 residues. Germline-derived CDR1 and CDR2 are MNHNS and SASEGT. The CDR3 loop reads CASNVGLASYEQYV. The CDR3 region has the DNA TGTGCCAGCAATGTGGGTCTGGCTTCCTACGAGCAGTACGTC.

CDR3: CASSSTGKRTEAFF. The CDR3 DNA reads TGCGCCAGCAGCTCGACGGGGAAGAGGACTGAAGCTTTCTTT. This sequence joins TRBV5-1 and TRBJ1-1, with unresolved D. Germline V gene lookup returns CDR1 SGHRS and CDR2 YFSETQ. This CDR3 spans 14 amino acids. Between the trimmed V and J ends, which lost 3 bases and 5 bases, there was a span of 14 bases. Full variable domain (missing parts from reference TRBV5-1 and TRBJ1-1): KAGVTQTPRYLIKTRGQQVTLSCSPISGHRSVSWYQQTPGQGLQFLFEYFSETQRNKGNFPGRFSGRQFSNSRSEMNVSTLELGDSALYLCASSSTGKRTEAFFGQGTRLTVV.

V usage is TRBV15 and J usage is TRBJ2-2; D unresolved. V lost 3 bases and J 7 bases, leaving 12 bases between the germline ends. The CDR3 runs to 14 residues. CDR1 and CDR2 (germline): LNHNV, YYDKDF (reference sequence). CDR3 sequence: CATSSIHGDGELFF. The DNA for the CDR3 is TGTGCCACCAGCAGTATCCATGGGGACGGGGAGCTGTTTTTT.

This sequence joins TRBV25-1 and TRBJ1-6; no clear D. Germline lookup yields CDR1 MGHDK and CDR2 SYGVNS. The CDR3 runs 14 residues. V was shortened by 8 bases and J by 6 bases, with 14 bases between the two germline ends. The CDR3 DNA follows: TGTGCCAGCCATGTGGGCGCGGTTAATTCACCCCTCCACTTT. Its translation is CASHVGAVNSPLHF.

This clonotype turned up a few times. This chain connects TRBV27 to TRBJ2-1, with D unresolved. Germline V CDR1 and CDR2: MNHEY, SMNVEV (reference sequence). The CDR3 contains 12 residues. Trimming took off 2 bases at V and 2 bases at J, with 1 base between the two ends. The CDR3 here is CASSLTYNEQFF. The CDR3 DNA sequence: TGTGCCAGCAGTTTAACCTACAATGAGCAGTTCTTC.

This clonotype has just a few counts. This sequence joins TRBV6-1 and TRBJ2-7, with 7 bases fitting TRBD1. There are 15 residues in the CDR3. Per germline, CDR1 MNHNS and CDR2 SASEGT. J lost 3 bases, V lost 0 bases, and 5 bases had no gene match. CDR3 in DNA: TGTGCCAGCAGTGAAGCGCGGACAGGTCGCTACGAGCAGTACGTC. Residues: CASSEARTGRYEQYV.

The rearrangement links TRBV20-1 to TRBJ1-5; no definite D call. Germline assignment: CDR1 DFQATT and CDR2 SNEGSKA (reference sequence). The CDR3 is made up of 12 amino acids. Trimming cost V 2 bases and J 8 bases, with 10 bases left between them. The CDR3, as DNA: TGCAGTGCTAGATCTATAGCGGAGCCCCAGCATTTT. Translation: CSARSIAEPQHF.